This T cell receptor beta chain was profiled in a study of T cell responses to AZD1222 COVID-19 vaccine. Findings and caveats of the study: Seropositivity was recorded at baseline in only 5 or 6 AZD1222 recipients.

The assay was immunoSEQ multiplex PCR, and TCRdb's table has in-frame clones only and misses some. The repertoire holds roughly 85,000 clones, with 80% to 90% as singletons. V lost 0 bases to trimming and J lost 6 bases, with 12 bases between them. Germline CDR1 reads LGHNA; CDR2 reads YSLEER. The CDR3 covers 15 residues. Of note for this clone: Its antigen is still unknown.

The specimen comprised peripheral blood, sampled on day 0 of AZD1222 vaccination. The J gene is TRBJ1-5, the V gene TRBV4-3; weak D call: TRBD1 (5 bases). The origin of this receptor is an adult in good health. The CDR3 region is CASSQDVGGTQPQHF. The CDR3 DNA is TGCGCCAGCAGCCAAGATGTGGGAGGGACTCAGCCCCAGCATTTT.